This TCR beta chain is from a study of OX40 agonist ivuxolimab in advanced cancers. Study-level points and caveats: Clones of CD4+ and CD8+ blood T cells grew by week 6 at doses of 0.1 to 3.0 mg/kg. The authors did not determine the antigen specificity of the expanded peripheral T cells.

Here immunoSEQ multiplex PCR was the method, and the copy in TCRdb shows in-frame clones only, minus some. This sample yields 75,000 to 90,000 clones, of which around 83% are seen a single time; 2% to 2.5% belongs to the top ten. Concerning this clone itself: Its specificity is unknown.

The sample here was CD4+ or CD8+ T cells sorted from blood, taken in a trial of the OX40 agonist ivuxolimab. The TCR comes from an adult with an advanced solid tumor such as melanoma, head and neck, liver or kidney cancer.

This CDR3 reads CASSDWTSGPNEQFF. The CDR3 DNA sequence: TGTGCCAGCAGTGACTGGACTAGCGGGCCCAATGAGCAGTTCTTC. The V and J genes are TRBV6-1 and TRBJ2-1, with 11 bases aligning to TRBD2. V was clipped by 3 bases and J by 6 bases; unmatched bases: 4. The germline gives CDR1 MNHNS, CDR2 SASEGT. CDR3 length: 15 amino acids.